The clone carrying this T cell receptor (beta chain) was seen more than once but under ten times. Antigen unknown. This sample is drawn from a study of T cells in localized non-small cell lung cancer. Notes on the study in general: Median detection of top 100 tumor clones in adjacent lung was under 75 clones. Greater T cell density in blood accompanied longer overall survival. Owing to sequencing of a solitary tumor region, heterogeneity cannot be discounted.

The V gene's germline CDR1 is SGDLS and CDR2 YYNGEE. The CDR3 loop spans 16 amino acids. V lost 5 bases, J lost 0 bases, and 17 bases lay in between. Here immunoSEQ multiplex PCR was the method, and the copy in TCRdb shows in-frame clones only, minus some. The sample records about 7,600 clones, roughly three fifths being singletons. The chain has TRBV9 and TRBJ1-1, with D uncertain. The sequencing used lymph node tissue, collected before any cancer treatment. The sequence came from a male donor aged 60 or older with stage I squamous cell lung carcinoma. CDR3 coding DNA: TGTGCCAGCAGTCTAGAGACACATACTATGAACACTGAAGCTTTCTTT. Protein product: CASSLETHTMNTEAFF.